Listed below are T cell receptor beta chains from one sample, sequenced in a study of T cell responses to AZD1222 COVID-19 vaccine. The assay was immunoSEQ multiplex PCR, and TCRdb's table has in-frame clones only and misses some. Of roughly 140,000 clones listed, approximately 89% are singletons. This material consisted of peripheral blood, taken on day 0 of MenACWY control vaccination. These receptor sequences come from an adult in good health. Both conserved end residues are part of each CDR3. The order of the fields is V gene, D gene, clone size, J gene, CDR3 protein, CDR3 DNA. D genes are given only for firm matches. Only some rows state a clone size, as once, few, many or a class for expanded clones.

TRBV28	-	-	TRBJ2-7	CASRGRALEQYF	TGTGCCAGCAGGGGCAGGGCACTCGAGCAGTACTTC
TRBV10-3	TRBD1	few	TRBJ1-6	CAIMAGDRLKNSPLHF	TGTGCCATCATGGCGGGGGACAGACTAAAGAATTCACCCCTCCACTTT
TRBV18	-	-	TRBJ2-7	CASSPLQFSYEQYF	TGTGCCAGCTCACCACTCCAGTTTTCCTACGAGCAGTACTTC
TRBV5-5	-	-	TRBJ1-1	CASSFGGRAEAFF	TGTGCCAGCAGCTTCGGCGGCCGGGCTGAAGCTTTCTTT
TRBV5-1	-	-	TRBJ2-3	CASSFTGLEDTQYF	TGCGCCAGCAGCTTCACCGGGTTGGAAGATACGCAGTATTTT
TRBV6-4	-	-	TRBJ1-1	CASSDPNRSLYTEAFF	TGTGCCAGCAGTGACCCCAACAGGAGCTTGTACACTGAAGCTTTCTTT
TRBV7-2	TRBD1	-	TRBJ1-2	CASSLTSGTVYYGYTF	TGTGCCAGCAGCTTGACCTCCGGGACAGTTTACTATGGCTACACCTTC
TRBV2	TRBD2	-	TRBJ2-7	CATGMTSAQTHEQYF	TGTGCCACGGGCATGACTAGCGCTCAGACTCACGAGCAGTACTTC
TRBV4-1	-	-	TRBJ1-4	CASSLGRSATNEKLFF	TGCGCCAGCAGCCTAGGACGGAGCGCAACTAATGAAAAACTGTTTTTT
TRBV11-3	-	-	TRBJ2-1	CASSLDLTSYNEQFF	TGTGCCAGCAGCTTAGACTTAACCTCCTACAATGAGCAGTTCTTC
TRBV4-3	-	-	TRBJ2-3	CASSQGGDEEGDTQYF	TGCGCCAGCAGCCAAGGGGGCGATGAAGAAGGAGATACGCAGTATTTT
TRBV28	-	-	TRBJ1-1	CASSTPMNTEAFF	TGTGCCAGCAGTACCCCAATGAACACTGAAGCTTTCTTT
TRBV7-2	-	-	TRBJ2-5	CASSPGRLQETQYF	TGTGCCAGCAGCCCGGGACGCCTCCAAGAGACCCAGTACTTC
TRBV5-1	-	-	TRBJ1-1	CASSPLAPGPAGTEAFF	TGCGCCAGCAGCCCACTTGCGCCGGGGCCCGCAGGCACTGAAGCTTTCTTT
TRBV18	-	-	TRBJ2-7	CASSPPGSTYEQYF	TGTGCCAGCTCACCTCCGGGGTCGACCTACGAGCAGTACTTC
TRBV11-3	-	-	TRBJ2-6	CASSSKGSGANVLTF	TGTGCCAGCAGCTCGAAGGGGTCTGGGGCCAACGTCCTGACTTTC